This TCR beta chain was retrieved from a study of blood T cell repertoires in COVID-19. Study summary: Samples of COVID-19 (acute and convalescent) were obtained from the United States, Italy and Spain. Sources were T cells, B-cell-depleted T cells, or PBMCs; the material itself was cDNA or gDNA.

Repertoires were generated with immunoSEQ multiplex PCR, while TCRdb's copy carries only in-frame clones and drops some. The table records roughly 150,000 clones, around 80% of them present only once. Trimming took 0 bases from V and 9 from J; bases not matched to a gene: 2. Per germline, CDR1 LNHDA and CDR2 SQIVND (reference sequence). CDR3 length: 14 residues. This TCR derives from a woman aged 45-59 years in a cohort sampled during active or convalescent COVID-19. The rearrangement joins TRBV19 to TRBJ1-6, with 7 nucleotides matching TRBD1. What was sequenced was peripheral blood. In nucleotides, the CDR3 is TGTGCCAGTAGTATAGAACGGGACAGTTCACCCCTCCACTTT. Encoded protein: CASSIERDSSPLHF.